The next 22 T cell receptor beta chains were all read from a single sample in a study of regulatory T cells in long-lasting Graves disease. Arm-PCR with iRepertoire HTBI primers amplified the CDR3 regions for these TCR beta libraries. TCRdb called the multiplex PCR reads again in MiXCR, with one record for every CDR3 protein. There are hundreds of thousands of distinct CDR3 sequences in the sample; about 16% occur only once, and approximately 20% lies in the top ten. Stated time point: newly diagnosed GD, antithyroid drugs for less than 3 months. PBMCs were the source of the RNA used for TCR sequencing. Another study also made use of these data, one on T cells in Graves' hyperthyroidism and ophthalmopathy.

The material sequenced was peripheral blood mononuclear cells (PBMCs), taken at new diagnosis, from a patient treated with antithyroid drugs. These receptors originate from a woman between 25 and 40 years old with Graves disease.

The table lists this clonotype with many counts. The rearrangement links TRBV18 to TRBJ1-2; D perhaps matches TRBD1 (5 bases). The V end was cut by 4 bases, the J end by 4 bases, with 13 bases between. Germline V gives CDR1 KGHSH, CDR2 LQKENI. The CDR3 is made up of 14 amino acids. CDR3 residues: CASSRSTDSYGYTF. CDR3 nucleotide sequence: TGTGCCAGCTCACGATCGACAGATTCCTATGGCTACACCTTC.

The table lists this clonotype with many counts. This chain uses TRBV6-1 with TRBJ2-2; D is ambiguous. V was pared by 8 bases and J by 4 bases, with 14 bases between. Germline CDR1 and CDR2: MNHNS and SASEGT. The CDR3 runs 14 residues. This chain's CDR3 is CASRYFGSTGELFF. For the CDR3, the DNA is TGTGCCAGCCGATATTTTGGCTCCACCGGGGAGCTGTTTTTT.

The chain uses TRBV12-3 or TRBV12-4 and TRBJ1-5, with D uncertain. This CDR3 has 14 amino acids. The V end was cut by 4 bases, the J end by 7 bases, with 14 bases between. The CDR3 sequence is CASSSAQGWQPQHF. The CDR3 DNA sequence: TGTGCCAGCAGTTCCGCACAAGGCTGGCAGCCCCAGCATTTT.

This clonotype was found a few times. The chain recombines TRBV19 with TRBJ2-3; perhaps D is TRBD1 or TRBD2 (6 bases each). The CDR3 length is 17 residues. Germline values: CDR1 LNHDA, CDR2 SQIVND (reference sequence). The V end was cut by 5 bases, the J end by 0 bases, with 18 bases between. CDR3 sequence (DNA): TGTGCCAGTAGTTCAAGGGGGTCTAGCGCCAGCACAGATACGCAGTATTTT. It is translated as CASSSRGSSASTDTQYF.

The chain is built from TRBV28 and TRBJ1-2; 7 positions match TRBD1. The V and J ends lost 6 bases and 2 bases, in that order; junction bases with no gene match: 3. The CDR3 extends over 13 amino acids. Germline CDR1 reads MDHEN; CDR2 reads SYDVKM. CDR3 sequence (DNA): TGTGCCAGCAGACGGACAGGCAACTATGGCTACACCTTC. Its translation: CASRRTGNYGYTF.

This clonotype was counted a few times. J is TRBJ2-7 and V is TRBV10-3; TRBD1 agrees at 7 bases. The V gene end was trimmed by 6 bases and the J gene end by 3 bases; junction bases not matched to a gene: 8. Looked up from germline, CDR1 is ENHRY and CDR2 is SYGVKD. CDR3 size: 14 residues. This CDR3 reads CAISAGQDHYEQYF. CDR3 bases: TGTGCCATCAGCGCCGGACAGGATCACTACGAGCAGTACTTC.

Many counts were recorded for this clonotype. V usage is TRBV20-1 and J usage is TRBJ2-7; TRBD2 aligns across 10 bases. Losses at the gene ends were 2 bases for V and 6 bases for J; bases not matched to a gene: 7. The V gene's germline CDR1 is DFQATT and CDR2 SNEGSKA (reference sequence). The CDR3 spans 14 residues. In DNA form, the CDR3 reads TGCAGTGCTAGAAAGTCTAGCGGGAGCGTCGAGCAGTACTTC. Protein: CSARKSSGSVEQYF.

This clonotype was seen a few times. The V call is TRBV2, the J call TRBJ2-7; the match to TRBD2 covers 9 bases. Unmatched junction bases numbered 20, after V lost 6 bases and J lost 5 bases. The CDR3 length is 18 residues. Germline lookup yields CDR1 SNHLY and CDR2 FYNNEI. DNA of the CDR3: TGTGCCAGCAGCCTCGGGGTGGCTAGCGGGATAGTTTTCCACGAGCAGTACTTC. It encodes CASSLGVASGIVFHEQYF.

This clonotype was counted many times. This chain uses TRBV2 with TRBJ1-2; D not certain. Germline loops: CDR1 SNHLY, CDR2 FYNNEI. V lost 8 bases to trimming and J lost 8 bases, with 15 bases between them. This CDR3 contains 12 residues. The CDR3: CASVTDVSGYTF. CDR3 sequence (DNA): TGTGCCAGCGTCACCGATGTGAGCGGCTACACCTTC.

Ten or more counts support this clonotype. DNA for the CDR3: TGTGCCAGCTGGACAGGGCTTACCACTGAAGCTTTCTTT. This gives the protein CASWTGLTTEAFF. The chain combines TRBV6-1 with TRBJ1-1; 8 bases map to TRBD1. V lost 8 bases, J lost 4 bases, and 6 bases stayed unmatched. The CDR3 is 13 residues long. Germline V gives CDR1 MNHNS, CDR2 SASEGT.

This clonotype has a handful of counts. The V gene is TRBV6-5, the J gene TRBJ2-7; D gene ambiguous. Germline V gene lookup returns CDR1 MNHEY and CDR2 SVGAGI. The CDR3 length is 17 residues. Trimming left V 2 bases short and J 5 bases short, with 22 bases between. The CDR3 DNA is TGTGCCAGCAGTTACAGGGTGTTATTGGGCGTAGGCAACGAGCAGTACTTC. Encoded protein: CASSYRVLLGVGNEQYF.

The chain joins TRBV20-1 to TRBJ1-5; D perhaps matches TRBD1 (6 bases). This CDR3 has 14 residues. CDR1 DFQATT and CDR2 SNEGSKA come from the germline V gene (reference sequence). Trimming removed 6 bases at V and 2 bases at J, with 14 bases between. The CDR3 reads CSAPQGNGNQPQHF. CDR3 nucleotides: TGCAGTGCACCACAGGGAAATGGCAATCAGCCCCAGCATTTT.

In its sample, this clonotype was seen a few times. The chain is built from TRBV29-1 and TRBJ1-3; D uncertain. The CDR3 covers 14 residues. Germline lookup yields CDR1 SQVTM and CDR2 ANQGSEA. The V and J ends lost 6 bases and 0 bases respectively, with 12 bases between them. The CDR3 loop is CSVESEGSGNTIYF. The CDR3 DNA is TGCAGCGTAGAATCCGAGGGCTCTGGAAACACCATATATTTT.

This clonotype has a count of ten or more. The J gene is TRBJ2-5, the V gene TRBV19; D possibly corresponds to TRBD2 (8 bases). V was pared by 7 bases and J by 1 base, with 22 bases between. There are 17 residues in the CDR3. Germline CDR1 is LNHDA and CDR2 is SQIVND (reference sequence). In DNA form, the CDR3 reads TGTGCCAGTAACGGAGCGGGAGAGGGGGCGCTCCAAGAGACCCAGTACTTC. Protein product: CASNGAGEGALQETQYF.

For this clonotype: The conserved closing phenylalanine or tryptophan is absent in this CDR3, likely reflecting a read error. The CDR3: CASSRQRSEHEQYL. In nucleotides, the CDR3 is TGTGCCAGCTCAAGACAGAGGAGCGAGCACGAGCAGTACCTC. The chain recombines TRBV18 with TRBJ2-7, with TRBD1 as a possible D gene (5 bases). Germline loops: CDR1 KGHSH, CDR2 LQKENI. This CDR3 is 14 amino acids long. V was cut by 5 bases and J by 5 bases, with 16 bases left in between.

This chain connects TRBV25-1 to TRBJ1-1, with 9 positions matching TRBD1. The V gene end was trimmed by 4 bases and the J gene end by 7 bases; junction bases not matched to a gene: 13. The germline gives CDR1 MGHDK, CDR2 SYGVNS. The CDR3 has 16 residues. CDR3 sequence (DNA): TGTGCCAGCAGTGTAACAGGGGGCGAACCTGGGGGTGAAGCTTTCTTT. It specifies CASSVTGGEPGGEAFF.

In its sample, this clonotype was seen many times. This chain connects TRBV6-2 or TRBV6-3 to TRBJ2-1; 12 bases align to TRBD2. CDR3 length equals 13 residues. J lost 13 bases, V lost 5 bases, and 6 bases had no gene match. The germline CDR1 and CDR2 sequences are MNHEY and SVGEGT. The CDR3 nucleotides read TGTGCCAGCAGTGCCACAGGACTAGCGGGACAGTTCTTC. Translated: CASSATGLAGQFF.

The CDR3 nucleotides are TGCGCCAGCAGCCAAGATCAGGTCATGCGAAACCAAGAGACCCAGTACTTC. Its protein is CASSQDQVMRNQETQYF. This chain links TRBV4-1 with TRBJ2-5; D unclear. The CDR3 extends over 17 amino acids. Germline CDR1 reads MGHRA; CDR2 reads YSYEKL. Trimming cost V 0 bases and J 0 bases, with 14 bases left between them.

The chain employs TRBV19 and TRBJ1-3, with 9 bases lining up with TRBD1. Germline V gives CDR1 LNHDA, CDR2 SQIVND (reference sequence). J lost 4 bases, V lost 10 bases, and 5 bases had no gene match. CDR3 length: 13 amino acids. This chain's CDR3 is CATQGAEGNTIYF. The DNA of the CDR3 is TGTGCCACACAGGGGGCTGAAGGAAACACCATATATTTT.

This clonotype has a count of ten or more. The chain is built from TRBV6-2 or TRBV6-3 and TRBJ1-1; D uncertain. V shed 6 bases and J shed 4 bases, with 12 bases lying between them. Looked up from germline, CDR1 is MNHEY and CDR2 is SVGEGT. The CDR3 sequence is 13 residues long. The CDR3 region has the DNA TGTGCCAGCAGCTCTACGTGGAGCACTGAAGCTTTCTTT. Encoded protein: CASSSTWSTEAFF.

This clonotype came up many times. The V gene is TRBV27, the J gene TRBJ1-2; TRBD1 matches at 7 bases. There are 16 residues in the CDR3. Germline trimming cut 4 bases from V and 4 bases from J; bases unmatched to any gene: 12. Germline loops: CDR1 MNHEY, CDR2 SMNVEV (reference sequence). The CDR3 DNA reads TGTGCCAGCAGTTCCGCAGGGGGATCACGGGGCTATGGCTACACCTTC. This gives the protein CASSSAGGSRGYGYTF.

The chain links TRBV3-1 to TRBJ2-3; D might be TRBD2 (7 bases). CDR3 size: 13 residues. Germline CDR1 LGHDT, CDR2 YNNKEL (reference sequence). The germline V and J ends were trimmed by 8 bases and 4 bases, with 13 bases remaining between them. The CDR3 is CASSVRGPDTQYF. CDR3 DNA: TGTGCCAGCTCCGTGCGGGGGCCAGATACGCAGTATTTT.